Following are 8 T cell receptor beta chains from one sample sequenced in a study of blood T cell repertoires in COVID-19. Produced via immunoSEQ multiplex PCR; TCRdb's table is partial and in-frame only. The sample has about 180,000 clones; approximately 86% are singletons. Source material: peripheral blood. Receptor source: a woman of 80 years or more with acute or convalescent COVID-19.

The gene calls are TRBV29-1 and TRBJ2-7, with 9 bases fitting TRBD1. The junction had 8 bases not matched to a gene; V was cut back by 4 bases and J by 1 base. The CDR3 runs 15 residues. In germline, CDR1 is SQVTM, CDR2 ANQGSEA. The CDR3 bases are TGCAGCGTTGGGGGGCCGGGACAGGGTTCCTACGAGCAGTACTTC. It codes for CSVGGPGQGSYEQYF.

The chain has TRBV9 and TRBJ2-1; TRBD2 aligns across 12 bases. V shed 3 bases and J 3 bases; nucleotides not matched to a gene: 1. The CDR3 runs to 15 residues. CDR1 SGDLS and CDR2 YYNGEE come from the germline V gene. CDR3 region: CASSETSGGYNEQFF. Written as DNA, the CDR3 is TGTGCCAGCAGCGAGACTAGCGGGGGCTACAATGAGCAGTTCTTC.

The V gene is TRBV7-2, the J gene TRBJ2-7; D may be TRBD2 (5 bases). The CDR3 runs to 13 residues. Germline CDR1 is SGHTA and CDR2 is FQGNSA. The V and J ends lost 5 bases and 7 bases respectively, with 15 bases between them. The CDR3 here is CASSKRTAGEQYF. The CDR3 DNA reads as TGTGCCAGCAGCAAAAGGACGGCGGGTGAGCAGTACTTC.

The DNA of the CDR3 is TGTGCCAGCAGCCCCAGAAGGTGGCAGGGCGACTACGAGCAGTACTTC. This translates into CASSPRRWQGDYEQYF. The genes are TRBV7-2 and TRBJ2-7; D perhaps matches TRBD1 (5 bases). Germline CDR1 reads SGHTA; CDR2 reads FQGNSA. The CDR3 sequence is 16 residues long. The ends were cut back, 5 bases at V and 3 bases at J, with 20 bases in the middle.

The V call is TRBV7-9, the J call TRBJ2-7; 8 nucleotides align to TRBD2. The germline V gene encodes CDR1 SEHNR and CDR2 FQNEAQ (reference sequence). Losses at the gene ends were 6 bases for V and 2 bases for J; bases not matched to a gene: 12. CDR3 length: 16 amino acids. The CDR3 loop reads CASSLAGPLTPYEQYF. The CDR3 DNA is TGTGCCAGCAGTCTAGCGGGTCCCCTCACCCCCTACGAGCAGTACTTC.

This clone was found once. The genes are TRBV9 and TRBJ2-7; 10 bases are a match to TRBD1. V lost 3 bases and J lost 3; bases outside the gene matches: 6. This CDR3 region has 15 residues. Per the germline V gene, CDR1 is SGDLS and CDR2 is YYNGEE. CDR3 DNA sequence: TGTGCCAGCAGCGACGGGACAGGGGACGACTACGAGCAGTACTTC. Encoded protein: CASSDGTGDDYEQYF.

The chain employs TRBV19 and TRBJ1-5, with a possible D match to TRBD1 (6 bases). Germline CDR1 reads LNHDA; CDR2 reads SQIVND (reference sequence). This CDR3 spans 15 amino acids. Trimming took off 6 bases at V and 0 bases at J, with 12 bases between the two ends. The CDR3 bases are TGTGCCAGTAGAAGGACAGTAAATAGCAATCAGCCCCAGCATTTT. Translating it yields CASRRTVNSNQPQHF.

About this clone itself: The same CDR3 can be traced to other DNA sequences in this sample. The chain uses TRBV5-1 and TRBJ2-2, with D possibly matching TRBD1 (5 bases). Trimming stripped 0 bases from V and 8 bases from J, with 11 bases between. The CDR3 covers 14 residues. CDR1 and CDR2 from the germline V gene are SGHRS and YFSETQ. The CDR3 region is CASSLVQGAGELFF. CDR3 DNA: TGCGCCAGCAGCTTGGTCCAGGGTGCGGGGGAGCTGTTTTTT.